Sequencing of this TCR beta chain was carried out in a study of control samples from healthy donors and cancer patients. The V segment lost 3 bases and the J segment 7 bases; nucleotides outside the gene matches: 5. Germline loops: CDR1 SGHTS, CDR2 YDEGEE. The CDR3 extends over 14 amino acids. Using immunoSEQ multiplex PCR, the repertoire was profiled, and TCRdb retains in-frame clones only, with some absent. The table records approximately 150,000 clones, approximately 92% of them present only once. This clonotype originated in a woman aged 40 to 50 in good health. Sequenced: blood. The J gene is TRBJ2-3, the V gene TRBV5-8; the match to TRBD1 covers 10 bases. CDR3: CASSYGTGVYTQYF. The CDR3 bases are TGTGCCAGCAGCTACGGGACAGGGGTATATACGCAGTATTTT. The entire variable domain, with the rest obtained from reference TRBV5-8 and TRBJ2-3, is as follows: EAGVTQSPTHLIKTRGQQATLRCSPISGHTSVYWYQQALGLGLQFLLWYDEGEERNRGNFPPRFSGRQFPNYSSELNVNALELEDSALYLCASSYGTGVYTQYFGPGTRLTVL.